This paragraph reports one TCR beta chain. Which antigen it targets is not known. Nothing much larger sits one base from this clone, and base qualities are not available. The data belong to a study of graft-versus-host responses after intestinal transplantation (dated by TCRdb to the early 2020s). Background for the entire study: The transplants that recipients got were multivisceral, liver-intestinal, or isolated intestinal. Rather than being sequenced by the commercial service, samples from a few later patients were sequenced in-house on an Illumina MiSeq and processed with MiXCR. Alloreactive clones were identified by sequencing pre-transplant mixed lymphocyte reaction products and comparing these products with unstimulated pre-transplant donor and recipient T cells. Donor T cell macrochimerism was defined as a peak of at least 4% donor T cells among recipient peripheral blood mononuclear cells. Of the approximately 24 intestinal transplant recipients enrolled in the cohort, one of whom was a retransplant, 3 patients without pretransplant specimens were excluded. After intestinal transplantation, graft-versus-host and host-versus-graft alloreactive T cell clones were followed in the graft, circulation and bone marrow using bulk TCR-beta CDR3 sequencing. Anti-thymocyte globulin induction was given to all recipients, followed by maintenance tacrolimus and steroids for approximately three years. What the work shows at the level of the full study, not this receptor alone: Early after transplant, declines in HvG clones were associated with peak levels of circulating GvH clones. Patients with donor T cell macrochimerism had high GvH to HvG T cell clonal ratios in their allografts. GvH clones were found in recipient bone marrow, and some of the GvH clones appeared earlier in ileal mucosa or blood, which is consistent with an intestinal mucosal origin. The relatively low number and heterogeneity of intestinal transplant patients limited the conclusions.

Compared with germline, V lacks 4 bases and J lacks 2 bases; bases without a gene match: 5. Its CDR3 holds 15 amino acids, cysteine through phenylalanine. Of the read, only the CDR3 DNA is kept; its 45 bases are in frame from base 1. The germline V gene yields SGDLS for CDR1 and YYNGEE for CDR2. In the first month after transplant, blood samples were collected up to 4 times, and after that at least monthly when available. The library was produced with the immunoSEQ multiplex PCR assay. Adaptive Biotechnologies carried out high-throughput TCR-beta CDR3 sequencing of genomic DNA for most patients. Turning to the authors' computational methods: TCR sequencing data for roughly 20 patients were retrieved from Adaptive's ImmunoSEQ software; a few other patients were processed with MiXCR and VDJtools. CDR3 nucleotide sequences shared between donor and recipient were removed because their origin could not be assigned. Alloreactive clones required at least 2-fold expansion over unstimulated cells and minimum CFSE-low frequency of 0.002% (template counts) or 0.001% (read counts). Mappable clones were those detected in sequenced pre-transplant spleen, lymph node, or MLR CFSE-low populations of the donor or recipient. The cumulative frequency of alloreactive clones was calculated as a percentage of all sequences, weighted by copy number. TCRdb holds this immuneACCESS table with in-frame rearrangements only. Some clones are missing; in checked studies, unresolved V genes explain under half, and the rest has no known cause. That table gives V, J and clone size, and the DNA gave D and trimming. A total of roughly 38,000 clones appear in this sample, 90% to 95% of them only once. The ten largest clones represent 0.76% of the sample.

The chain links TRBV9 with TRBJ1-3, with TRBD1 identical over 8 junction bases. The sequence was obtained from a human patient who received an intestinal transplant, so some T cells may come from the graft donor. The sequenced sample was PBMCs, obtained 16 days after intestinal transplant. The nucleotide sequence reads TGTGCCAGCAGCCCCGAGACAGGGGCTGGAAACACCATATATTTT. Translated, this gives CASSPETGAGNTIYF. Full variable domain (CDR3 extended with the reference TRBV9 and TRBJ1-3 proteins): DSGVTQTPKHLITATGQRVTLRCSPRSGDLSVYWYQQSLDQGLQFLIQYYNGEERAKGNILERFSAQQFPDLHSELNLSSLELGDSALYFCASSPETGAGNTIYFGEGSWLTVV.